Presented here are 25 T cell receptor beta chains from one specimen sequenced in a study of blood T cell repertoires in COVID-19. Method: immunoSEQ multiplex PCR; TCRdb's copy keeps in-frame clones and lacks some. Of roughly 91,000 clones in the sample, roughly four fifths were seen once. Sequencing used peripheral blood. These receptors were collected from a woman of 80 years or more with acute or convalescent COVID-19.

The CDR3 region has the DNA TGCGCCAGCAGCCCTTCCCCCCCCAGAGGGGGCGCGAAATTGGAGCAGTACTTC. As protein: CASSPSPPRGGAKLEQYF. The rearrangement joins TRBV5-1 to TRBJ2-7; 7 nucleotides agree with TRBD1. CDR1 and CDR2 (germline): SGHRS, YFSETQ. V lost 4 bases, J lost 7 bases, and 23 bases stayed unmatched. The CDR3 sequence is 18 residues long.

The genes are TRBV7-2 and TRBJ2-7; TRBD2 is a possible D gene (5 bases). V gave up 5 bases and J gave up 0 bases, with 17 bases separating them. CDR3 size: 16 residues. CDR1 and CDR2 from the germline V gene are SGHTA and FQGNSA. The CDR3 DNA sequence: TGTGCCAGCAGCACCCAGGCGGGCAGGAGCTCCTACGAGCAGTACTTC. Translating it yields CASSTQAGRSSYEQYF.

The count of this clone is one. The CDR3 spells CASSTTDSSYEQYF. CDR3 in DNA: TGTGCCAGTAGTACGACGGACAGCTCCTACGAGCAGTACTTC. V gene TRBV19 combines with J gene TRBJ2-7; D is perhaps TRBD1 (6 bases). The CDR3 extends over 14 amino acids. Germline V gene sequence: CDR1 LNHDA, CDR2 SQIVND (reference sequence). With 4 bases removed from V and 0 bases from J, the gap between germline ends came to 10 bases.

The CDR3 loop is CASSGAGGSGANVLTF. CDR3 sequence (DNA): TGTGCCAGCAGCGGGGCAGGGGGCTCCGGGGCCAACGTCCTGACTTTC. This chain connects TRBV27 to TRBJ2-6, with TRBD1 identical over 8 bases. CDR3 length equals 16 residues. Germline-derived CDR1 and CDR2 are MNHEY and SMNVEV (reference sequence). Trimming at V came to 6 bases and at J to 4 bases, leaving 8 bases not matched to a gene.

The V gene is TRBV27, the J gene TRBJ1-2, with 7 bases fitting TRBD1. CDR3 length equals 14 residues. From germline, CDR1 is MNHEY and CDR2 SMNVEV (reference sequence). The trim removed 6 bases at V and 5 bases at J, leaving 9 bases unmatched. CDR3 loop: CASSVSGGLYGYTF. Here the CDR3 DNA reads TGTGCCAGCAGCGTGTCAGGGGGGCTTTATGGCTACACCTTC.

CDR3 in amino acids: CASRLGTSTGELFF. The CDR3 DNA reads TGTGCCAGCAGGCTCGGGACTAGCACCGGGGAGCTGTTTTTT. The genes are TRBV3-1 (or the pseudogene TRBV3-2) and TRBJ2-2; 8 positions match TRBD2. The germline CDR1 and CDR2 sequences are LGHDT and YNNKEL (reference sequence). V lost 6 bases to trimming and J lost 4 bases; unmatched junction nucleotides: 4. The CDR3 sequence is 14 residues long.

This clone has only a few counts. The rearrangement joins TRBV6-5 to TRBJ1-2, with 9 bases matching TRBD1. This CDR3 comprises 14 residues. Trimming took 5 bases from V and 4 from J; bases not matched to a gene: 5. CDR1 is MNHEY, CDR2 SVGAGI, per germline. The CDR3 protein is CASSLQTGGYGYTF. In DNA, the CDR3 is TGTGCCAGCAGTCTCCAGACAGGGGGCTATGGCTACACCTTC.

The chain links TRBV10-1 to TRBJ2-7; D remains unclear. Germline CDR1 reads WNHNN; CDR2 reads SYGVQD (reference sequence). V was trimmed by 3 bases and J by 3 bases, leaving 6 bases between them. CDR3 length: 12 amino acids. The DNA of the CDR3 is TGCGCCAGCAGTGATGAACTCTACGAGCAGTACTTC. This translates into CASSDELYEQYF.

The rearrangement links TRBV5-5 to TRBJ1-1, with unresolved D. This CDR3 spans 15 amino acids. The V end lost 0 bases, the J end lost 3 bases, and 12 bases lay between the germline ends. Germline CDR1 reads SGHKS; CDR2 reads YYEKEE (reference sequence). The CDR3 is CASSLGRPIDTEAFF. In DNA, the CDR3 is TGTGCCAGCAGCTTGGGCAGGCCCATCGACACTGAAGCTTTCTTT. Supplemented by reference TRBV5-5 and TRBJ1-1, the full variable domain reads DAGVTQSPTHLIKTRGQQVTLRCSPISGHKSVSWYQQVLGQGPQFIFQYYEKEERGRGNFPDRFSARQFPNYSSELNVNALLLGDSALYLCASSLGRPIDTEAFFGQGTRLTVV.

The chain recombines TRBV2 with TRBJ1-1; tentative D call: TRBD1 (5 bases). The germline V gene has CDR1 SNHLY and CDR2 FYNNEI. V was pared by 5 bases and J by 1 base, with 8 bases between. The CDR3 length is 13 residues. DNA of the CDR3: TGTGCCAGCAGTTCGGACAAGAACACTGAAGCTTTCTTT. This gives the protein CASSSDKNTEAFF.

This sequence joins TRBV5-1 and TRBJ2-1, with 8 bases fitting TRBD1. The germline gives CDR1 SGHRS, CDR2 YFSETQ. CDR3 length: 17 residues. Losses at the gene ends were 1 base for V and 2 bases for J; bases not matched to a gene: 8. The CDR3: CASSLSPGTGPYNEQFF. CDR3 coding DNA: TGCGCCAGCAGCTTGAGTCCAGGGACAGGTCCCTACAATGAGCAGTTCTTC.

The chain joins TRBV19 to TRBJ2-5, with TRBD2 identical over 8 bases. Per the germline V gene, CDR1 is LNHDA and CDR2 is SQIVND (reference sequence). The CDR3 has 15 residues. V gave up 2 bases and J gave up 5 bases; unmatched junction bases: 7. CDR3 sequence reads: CASSIRGGIGETQYF. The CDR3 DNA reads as TGTGCCAGTAGTATACGGGGGGGGATAGGGGAGACCCAGTACTTC.

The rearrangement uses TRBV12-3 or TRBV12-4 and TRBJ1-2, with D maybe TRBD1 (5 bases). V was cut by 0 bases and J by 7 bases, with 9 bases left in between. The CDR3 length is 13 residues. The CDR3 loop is CASSLAGGRGYTF. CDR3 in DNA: TGTGCCAGCAGTTTAGCGGGGGGTCGTGGCTACACCTTC.

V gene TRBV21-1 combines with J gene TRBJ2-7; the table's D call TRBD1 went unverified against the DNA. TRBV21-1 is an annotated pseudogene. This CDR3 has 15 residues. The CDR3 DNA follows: TGTGCCAGCAGCTCAACAGGGCCACCCTCCTACGAGCAGTACTTC. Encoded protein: CASSSTGPPSYEQYF.

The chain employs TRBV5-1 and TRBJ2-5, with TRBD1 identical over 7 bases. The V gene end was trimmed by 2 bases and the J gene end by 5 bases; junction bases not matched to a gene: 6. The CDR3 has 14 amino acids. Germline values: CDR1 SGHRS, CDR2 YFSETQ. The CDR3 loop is CASSFTGDGETQYF. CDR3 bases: TGCGCCAGCAGCTTTACAGGGGATGGGGAGACCCAGTACTTC.

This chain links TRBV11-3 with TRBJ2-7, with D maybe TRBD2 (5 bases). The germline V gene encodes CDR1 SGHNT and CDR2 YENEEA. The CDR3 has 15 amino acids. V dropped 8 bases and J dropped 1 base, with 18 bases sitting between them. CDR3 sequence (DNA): TGTGCCAGCGACTCACCCTCGGGGTTTTCCTACGAGCAGTACTTC. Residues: CASDSPSGFSYEQYF.

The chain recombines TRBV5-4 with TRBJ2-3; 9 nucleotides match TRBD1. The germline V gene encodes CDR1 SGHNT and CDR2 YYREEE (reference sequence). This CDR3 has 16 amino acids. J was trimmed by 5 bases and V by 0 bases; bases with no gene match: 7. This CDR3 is CASSLDMRQGGDTQYF. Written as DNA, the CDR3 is TGTGCCAGCAGCTTGGATATGAGACAGGGGGGAGATACGCAGTATTTT.

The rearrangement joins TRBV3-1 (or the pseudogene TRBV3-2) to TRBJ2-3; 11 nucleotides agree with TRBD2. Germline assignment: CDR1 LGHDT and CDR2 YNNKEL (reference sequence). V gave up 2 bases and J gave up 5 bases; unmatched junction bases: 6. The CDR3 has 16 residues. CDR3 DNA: TGTGCCAGCAGCCAAACGCCTAGCGGGGGGAAAGATACGCAGTATTTT. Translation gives CASSQTPSGGKDTQYF.

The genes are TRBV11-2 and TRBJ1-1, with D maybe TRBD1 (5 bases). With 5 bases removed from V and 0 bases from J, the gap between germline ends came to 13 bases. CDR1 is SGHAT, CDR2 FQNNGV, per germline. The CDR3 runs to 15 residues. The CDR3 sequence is CASSPQGGVNTEAFF. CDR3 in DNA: TGTGCCAGCAGCCCCCAGGGAGGGGTGAACACTGAAGCTTTCTTT.

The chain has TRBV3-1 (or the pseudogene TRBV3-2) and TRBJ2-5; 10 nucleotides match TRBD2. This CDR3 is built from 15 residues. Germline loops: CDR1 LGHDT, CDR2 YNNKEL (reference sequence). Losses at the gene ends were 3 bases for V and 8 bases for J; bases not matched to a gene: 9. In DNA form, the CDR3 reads TGTGCCAGCAGCCACTCTAGCGGGGGACTTAGAACCCAGTACTTC. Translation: CASSHSSGGLRTQYF.

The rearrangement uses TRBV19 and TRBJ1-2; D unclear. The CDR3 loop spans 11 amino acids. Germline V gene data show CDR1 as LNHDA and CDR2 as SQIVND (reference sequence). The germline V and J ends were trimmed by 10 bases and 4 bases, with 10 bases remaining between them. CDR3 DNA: TGTGCCACCCTAGGCGGCTATGGCTACACCTTC. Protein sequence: CATLGGYGYTF.

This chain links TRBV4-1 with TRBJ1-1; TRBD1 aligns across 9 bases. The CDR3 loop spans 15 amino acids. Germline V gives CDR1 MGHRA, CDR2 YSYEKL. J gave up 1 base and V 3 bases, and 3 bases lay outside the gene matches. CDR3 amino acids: CASSHGGQGNTEAFF. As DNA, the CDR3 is TGCGCCAGCAGCCACGGGGGACAGGGGAACACTGAAGCTTTCTTT.

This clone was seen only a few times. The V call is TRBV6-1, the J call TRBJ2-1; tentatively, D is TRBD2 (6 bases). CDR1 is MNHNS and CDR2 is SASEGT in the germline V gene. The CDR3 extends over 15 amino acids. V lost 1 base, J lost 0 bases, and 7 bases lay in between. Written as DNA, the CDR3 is TGTGCCAGCAGTGAAGAGGGACTCTCCTACAATGAGCAGTTCTTC. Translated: CASSEEGLSYNEQFF.

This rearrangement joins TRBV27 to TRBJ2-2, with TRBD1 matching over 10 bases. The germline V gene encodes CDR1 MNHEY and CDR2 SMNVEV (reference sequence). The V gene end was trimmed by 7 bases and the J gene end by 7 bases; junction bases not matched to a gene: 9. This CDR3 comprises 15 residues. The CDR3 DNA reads TGTGCCAGCACCATGACAGGGGGCGCTGGCGGGGAGCTGTTTTTT. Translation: CASTMTGGAGGELFF.

In DNA form, the CDR3 reads TGCAGCGTTCCACAGGGCGGAAACGAGCAGTACTTC. It is translated as CSVPQGGNEQYF. The genes are TRBV29-1 and TRBJ2-7, with a possible D match to TRBD1 (6 bases). This CDR3 contains 12 residues. Trimming took off 5 bases at V and 5 bases at J, with 13 bases between the two ends. Germline V gene data show CDR1 as SQVTM and CDR2 as ANQGSEA.